The 15 T cell receptor beta chains below were found in one sample sequenced in a study of Ad26.COV2.S vaccination and SARS-CoV-2 variants. Specified treatment: 15 to 20 received Ad26.COV2.S at low or high dose, single or two shots; about 5 received placebo; per-sample allocation not given. Samples were taken on day 63 after the first vaccine or placebo injection. TCRdb's table, derived via immunoSEQ multiplex PCR, lists solely in-frame clones and lacks some. The sample has 300,000 to 400,000 clones, about 88% seen once; the top ten hold 6.4%. This sample comprised peripheral blood, obtained in a trial of Ad26.COV2.S vaccine versus placebo. The source of these receptors is a person between 18 and 59 years old who received the Ad26.COV2.S COVID-19 vaccine or a placebo.

This chain joins TRBV7-2 and TRBJ1-1; D not certain. The CDR3 covers 15 residues. Germline V gives CDR1 SGHTA, CDR2 FQGNSA. V lost 1 base and J 4 bases, leaving 13 bases between the germline ends. CDR3 region: CASSLGPGGFTEAFF. The CDR3 DNA follows: TGTGCCAGCAGCTTAGGGCCAGGTGGGTTCACTGAAGCTTTCTTT. The full variable domain, completed using reference TRBV7-2 and TRBJ1-1, is GAGVSQSPSNKVTEKGKDVELRCDPISGHTALYWYRQSLGQGLEFLIYFQGNSAPDKSGLPSDRFSAERTGGSVSTLTIQRTQQEDSAVYLCASSLGPGGFTEAFFGQGTRLTVV.

J is TRBJ1-5 and V is TRBV19, with TRBD1 identical over 7 bases. Per germline, CDR1 LNHDA and CDR2 SQIVND (reference sequence). The length of the CDR3 is 15 residues. V lost 7 bases, J lost 6 bases, and 12 bases stayed unmatched. The CDR3 spells CASTARQGYGQPQHF. CDR3 DNA sequence: TGTGCCAGTACCGCGAGACAGGGATACGGTCAGCCCCAGCATTTT.

The chain has TRBV9 and TRBJ2-7; 8 bases map to TRBD1. The ends lost 0 bases at V and 4 bases at J; junction bases unmatched: 9. Germline V gives CDR1 SGDLS, CDR2 YYNGEE. There are 16 residues in the CDR3. The CDR3 reads CASSVAPQGASYEQYF. CDR3 in DNA: TGTGCCAGCAGCGTAGCCCCGCAGGGGGCGAGTTACGAGCAGTACTTC.

The chain has TRBV4-2 and TRBJ2-7, with 7 bases matching TRBD1. Germline assignment: CDR1 LGHNA and CDR2 YNFKEQ. The CDR3 extends over 16 amino acids. J lost 0 bases, V lost 0 bases, and 5 bases had no gene match. As DNA, the CDR3 is TGTGCCAGCAGCCAAGATCCAGGGACAGTCTCCTACGAGCAGTACTTC. This gives the protein CASSQDPGTVSYEQYF.

Only a few counts were recorded for this clone. The chain recombines TRBV7-2 with TRBJ2-5, with a weak D call TRBD2 (5 bases). Germline CDR1 and CDR2: SGHTA and FQGNSA. Trimming pared 2 bases from V and 4 bases from J, leaving 14 bases between. This CDR3 region has 15 residues. The DNA of the CDR3 is TGTGCCAGCAGCTTAATCGGGCTAGCAGGAGAGACCCAGTACTTC. It yields the protein CASSLIGLAGETQYF. Full variable domain (outside the CDR3, taken from reference TRBV7-2 and TRBJ2-5): GAGVSQSPSNKVTEKGKDVELRCDPISGHTALYWYRQSLGQGLEFLIYFQGNSAPDKSGLPSDRFSAERTGGSVSTLTIQRTQQEDSAVYLCASSLIGLAGETQYFGPGTRLLVL.

This clone was counted a single time. This chain connects TRBV29-1 to TRBJ1-1; maybe TRBD1 (5 bases). V lost 4 bases and J lost 2, with 8 bases in between. The CDR3 is 12 residues long. Germline V gene sequence: CDR1 SQVTM, CDR2 ANQGSEA. CDR3 sequence reads: CSVGQSNTEAFF. In DNA form, the CDR3 reads TGCAGCGTTGGACAGAGTAACACTGAAGCTTTCTTT.

This sequence joins TRBV6-5 and TRBJ2-7; D may be TRBD1 (5 bases). Germline CDR1 reads MNHEY; CDR2 reads SVGAGI. V lost 6 bases and J 13 bases, leaving 19 bases between the germline ends. The CDR3 loop spans 12 amino acids. The CDR3 bases are TGTGCCAGCAGAGACAGCATGTCAGGCGGTTACTTC. Amino acids: CASRDSMSGGYF.

The V call is TRBV10-3, the J call TRBJ1-1; D uncertain. Per germline, CDR1 ENHRY and CDR2 SYGVKD. CDR3 length equals 12 residues. The V gene lost 10 bases and the J gene lost 3 bases, with 12 bases spanning the gap. The CDR3 region has the DNA TGTGCCACCCAGAAGACTCACACTGAAGCTTTCTTT. Protein sequence: CATQKTHTEAFF.

This chain uses TRBV20-1 with TRBJ1-2; D is undetermined. This CDR3 is built from 11 residues. The V end was cut by 3 bases, the J end by 8 bases, with 10 bases between. CDR1 is DFQATT and CDR2 is SNEGSKA in the germline V gene (reference sequence). CDR3 DNA sequence: TGCAGTGCTAGCCTATTAAGGGGCTACACCTTC. It is translated as CSASLLRGYTF.

The chain carries TRBV29-1 and TRBJ2-4; 7 nucleotides agree with TRBD1. J gave up 5 bases and V 4 bases, and 11 bases lay outside the gene matches. The CDR3 length is 15 residues. Germline values: CDR1 SQVTM, CDR2 ANQGSEA. As DNA, the CDR3 is TGCAGCGTTGTGGGTCAGGACAGGCGGCAAAACATTCAGTACTTC. Residues: CSVVGQDRRQNIQYF.

This chain joins TRBV5-4 and TRBJ2-1; tentative D call: TRBD2 (6 bases). The germline CDR1 and CDR2 sequences are SGHNT and YYREEE (reference sequence). With 4 bases removed from V and 14 bases from J, the gap between germline ends came to 19 bases. This CDR3 has 13 residues. CDR3 sequence reads: CASSKRDPGEEFF. The CDR3 DNA sequence: TGTGCCAGCAGCAAGAGGGACCCCGGGGAGGAGTTCTTC.

The chain recombines TRBV10-3 with TRBJ2-7, with D perhaps matching TRBD1 or TRBD2 (5 bases each). CDR1 is ENHRY, CDR2 SYGVKD, per germline. The CDR3 totals 13 residues. V lost 11 bases to trimming and J lost 0 bases, with 14 bases between them. The CDR3: CAASSGGSYEQYF. CDR3 nucleotides: TGTGCCGCCTCCTCTGGGGGCTCCTACGAGCAGTACTTC.

Turning to this clone: The sample contains more than one DNA sequence encoding this CDR3. The V and J genes are TRBV9 and TRBJ2-7; 9 nucleotides align to TRBD2. V shed 0 bases and J 2 bases; nucleotides not matched to a gene: 3. CDR1 and CDR2 from the germline V gene are SGDLS and YYNGEE. The CDR3 is 15 amino acids. CDR3 sequence reads: CASSVGLAGTYEQYF. CDR3 nucleotides: TGTGCCAGCAGCGTAGGTCTAGCGGGGACCTACGAGCAGTACTTC.

This rearrangement joins TRBV19 to TRBJ1-5; D possibly corresponds to TRBD1 (5 bases). V was clipped by 10 bases and J by 5 bases, with 15 bases between them. The CDR3 loop spans 13 amino acids. Germline V gene data show CDR1 as LNHDA and CDR2 as SQIVND (reference sequence). The CDR3 nucleotides are TGTGCCATCGCGACAGCGCTTGATCAGCCCCAGCATTTT. Translated, it gives CAIATALDQPQHF.

The chain uses TRBV19 and TRBJ2-1; D might be TRBD1 or TRBD2, each matching 6 bases. From germline, CDR1 is LNHDA and CDR2 SQIVND (reference sequence). Trimming took 4 bases from V and 2 from J, leaving 12 bases between them. CDR3 length equals 15 residues. Written as DNA, the CDR3 is TGTGCCAGTAGTAACAGGGACTTACCCTACAATGAGCAGTTCTTC. As protein: CASSNRDLPYNEQFF.